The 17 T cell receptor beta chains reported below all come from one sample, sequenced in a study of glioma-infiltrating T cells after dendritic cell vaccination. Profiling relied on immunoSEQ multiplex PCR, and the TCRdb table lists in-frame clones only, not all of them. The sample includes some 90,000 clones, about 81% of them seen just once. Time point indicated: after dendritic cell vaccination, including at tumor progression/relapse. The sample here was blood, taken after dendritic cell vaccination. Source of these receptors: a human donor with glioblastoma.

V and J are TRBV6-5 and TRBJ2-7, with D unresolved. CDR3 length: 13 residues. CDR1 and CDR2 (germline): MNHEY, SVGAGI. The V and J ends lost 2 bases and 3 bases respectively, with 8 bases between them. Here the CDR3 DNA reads TGTGCCAGCAGTTACGCGCCACACTACGAGCAGTACGTC. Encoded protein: CASSYAPHYEQYV.

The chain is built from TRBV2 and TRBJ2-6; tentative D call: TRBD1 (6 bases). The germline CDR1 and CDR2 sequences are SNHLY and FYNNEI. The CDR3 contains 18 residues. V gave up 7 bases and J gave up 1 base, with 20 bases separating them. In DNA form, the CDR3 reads TGTGCCAGCATGAGGGGTGACAGGAGGTTATCTGGGGCCAACGTCCTGACTTTC. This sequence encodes CASMRGDRRLSGANVLTF.

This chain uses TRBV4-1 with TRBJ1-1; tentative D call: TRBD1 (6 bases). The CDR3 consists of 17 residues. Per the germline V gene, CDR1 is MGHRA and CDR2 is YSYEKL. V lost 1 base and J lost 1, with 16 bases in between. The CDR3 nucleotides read TGCGCCAGCAGCCAAGTTGGTTTCGAGACAGGGAACACTGAAGCTTTCTTT. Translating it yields CASSQVGFETGNTEAFF.

The CDR3 DNA reads TGTGCCAGCAGCGAGACCGGGACAACCTTGCGGCCCCAGCATTTT. Its translation is CASSETGTTLRPQHF. The chain links TRBV6-1 to TRBJ1-5; possibly TRBD1 for D (6 bases). This CDR3 contains 15 residues. CDR1 is MNHNS and CDR2 is SASEGT in the germline V gene. V lost 6 bases to trimming and J lost 9 bases, with 21 bases between them.

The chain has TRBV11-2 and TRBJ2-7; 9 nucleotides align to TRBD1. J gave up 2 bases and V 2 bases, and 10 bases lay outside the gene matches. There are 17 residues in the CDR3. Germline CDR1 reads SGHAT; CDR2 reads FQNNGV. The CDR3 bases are TGTGCCAGCAGCTTAATCCCATTCGGACAGGGGACCTACGAGCAGTACTTC. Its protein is CASSLIPFGQGTYEQYF. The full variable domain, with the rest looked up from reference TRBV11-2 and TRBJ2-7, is EAGVAQSPRYKIIEKRQSVAFWCNPISGHATLYWYQQILGQGPKLLIQFQNNGVVDDSQLPKDRFSAERLKGVDSTLKIQPAKLEDSAVYLCASSLIPFGQGTYEQYFGPGTRLTVT.

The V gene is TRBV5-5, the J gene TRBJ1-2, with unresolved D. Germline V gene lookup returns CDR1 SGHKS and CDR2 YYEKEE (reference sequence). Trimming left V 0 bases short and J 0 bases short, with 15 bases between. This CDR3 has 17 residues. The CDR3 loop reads CASSLAVSDIANYGYTF. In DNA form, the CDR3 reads TGTGCCAGCAGCTTGGCCGTATCTGATATAGCTAACTATGGCTACACCTTC.

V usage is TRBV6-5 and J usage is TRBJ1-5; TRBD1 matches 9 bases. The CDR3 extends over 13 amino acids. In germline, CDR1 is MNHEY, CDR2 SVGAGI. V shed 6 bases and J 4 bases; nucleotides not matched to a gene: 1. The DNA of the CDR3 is TGTGCCAGCAGCGACAGGGGGAATCAGCCCCAGCATTTT. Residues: CASSDRGNQPQHF.

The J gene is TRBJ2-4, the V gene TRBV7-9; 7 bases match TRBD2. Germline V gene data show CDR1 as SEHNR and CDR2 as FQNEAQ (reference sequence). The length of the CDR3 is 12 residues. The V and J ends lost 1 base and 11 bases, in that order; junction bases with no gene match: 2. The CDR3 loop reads CASSLGGGFQYF. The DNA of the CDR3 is TGTGCCAGCAGCTTAGGGGGGGGGTTTCAGTACTTC.

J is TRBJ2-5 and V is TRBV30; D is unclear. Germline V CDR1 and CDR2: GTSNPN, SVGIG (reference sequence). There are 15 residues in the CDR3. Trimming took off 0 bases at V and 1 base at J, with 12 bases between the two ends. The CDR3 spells CAWSVLGKTQETQYF. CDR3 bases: TGTGCCTGGAGTGTATTGGGCAAGACCCAAGAGACCCAGTACTTC. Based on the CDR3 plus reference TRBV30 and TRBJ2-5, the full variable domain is SQTIHQWPATLVQPVGSPLSLECTVEGTSNPNLYWYRQAAGRGLQLLFYSVGIGQISSEVPQNLSASRPQDRQFILSSKKLLLSDSGFYLCAWSVLGKTQETQYFGPGTRLLVL.

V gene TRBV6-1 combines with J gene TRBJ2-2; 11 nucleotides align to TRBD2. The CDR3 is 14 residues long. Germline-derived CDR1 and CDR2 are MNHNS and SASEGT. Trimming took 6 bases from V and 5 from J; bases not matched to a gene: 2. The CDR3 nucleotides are TGTGCCAGCAGACTAGCGGGAGTAACCGGGGAGCTGTTTTTT. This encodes CASRLAGVTGELFF.

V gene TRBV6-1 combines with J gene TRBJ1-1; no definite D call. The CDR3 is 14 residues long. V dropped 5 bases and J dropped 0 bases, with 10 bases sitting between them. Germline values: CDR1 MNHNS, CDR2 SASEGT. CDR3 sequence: CASSPNRVNTEAFF. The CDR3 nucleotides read TGTGCCAGCAGTCCCAATCGGGTGAACACTGAAGCTTTCTTT.

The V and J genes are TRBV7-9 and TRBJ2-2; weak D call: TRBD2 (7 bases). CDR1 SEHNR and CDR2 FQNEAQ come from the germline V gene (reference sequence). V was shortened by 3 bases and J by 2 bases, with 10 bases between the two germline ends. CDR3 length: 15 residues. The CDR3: CASSFGGLNTGELFF. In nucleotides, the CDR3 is TGTGCCAGCAGCTTCGGGGGGCTCAACACCGGGGAGCTGTTTTTT.

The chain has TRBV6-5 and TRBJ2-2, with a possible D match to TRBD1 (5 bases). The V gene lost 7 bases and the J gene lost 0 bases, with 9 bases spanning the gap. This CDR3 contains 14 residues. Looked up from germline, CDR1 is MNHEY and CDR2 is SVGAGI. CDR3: CASTGQSNTGELFF. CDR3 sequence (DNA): TGTGCCAGCACCGGACAATCGAACACCGGGGAGCTGTTTTTT.

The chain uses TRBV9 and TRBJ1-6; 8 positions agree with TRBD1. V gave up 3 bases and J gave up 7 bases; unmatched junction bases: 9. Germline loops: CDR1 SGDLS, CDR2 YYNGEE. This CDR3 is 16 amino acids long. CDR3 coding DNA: TGTGCCAGCAGCGACGACAGGGGAATCGGGAATTCACCCCTCCACTTT. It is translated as CASSDDRGIGNSPLHF.

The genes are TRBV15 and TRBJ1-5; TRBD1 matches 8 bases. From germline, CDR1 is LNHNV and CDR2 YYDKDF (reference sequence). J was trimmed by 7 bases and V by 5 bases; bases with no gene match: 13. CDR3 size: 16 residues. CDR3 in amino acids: CATSLDAGGPRQPQHF. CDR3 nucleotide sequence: TGTGCCACCAGCTTAGACGCAGGGGGCCCAAGGCAGCCCCAGCATTTT.

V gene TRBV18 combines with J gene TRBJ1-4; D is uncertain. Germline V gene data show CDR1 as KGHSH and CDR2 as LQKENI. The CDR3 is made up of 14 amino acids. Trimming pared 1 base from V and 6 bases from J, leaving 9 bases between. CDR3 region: CASSPLVSDEKLFF. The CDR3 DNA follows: TGTGCCAGCTCACCACTTGTCAGCGATGAAAAACTGTTTTTT.

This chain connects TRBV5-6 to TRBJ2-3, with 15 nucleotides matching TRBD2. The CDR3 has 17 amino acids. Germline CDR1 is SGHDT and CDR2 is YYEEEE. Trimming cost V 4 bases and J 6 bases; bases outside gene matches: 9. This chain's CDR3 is CASSIWTSGGAWDTQYF. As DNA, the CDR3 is TGTGCCAGCAGCATCTGGACTAGCGGGGGGGCCTGGGATACGCAGTATTTT. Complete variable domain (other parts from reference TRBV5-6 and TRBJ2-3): DAGVTQSPTHLIKTRGQQVTLRCSPKSGHDTVSWYQQALGQGPQFIFQYYEEEERQRGNFPDRFSGHQFPNYSSELNVNALLLGDSALYLCASSIWTSGGAWDTQYFGPGTRLTVL.